These 25 T cell receptor beta chains were all obtained from the same sample, sequenced in a study of beta chain features in type 1 diabetes. Study-wide findings and caveats: Among patients with Type 1 diabetes, TCRB CDR3s were moderately but significantly shorter in every one of the four CD4+ subsets.

Their recognized antigens are unknown. All of the isolated RNA was reverse transcribed, so expressed TCRB transcripts were sequenced. Libraries were prepared by immunoSEQ multiplex PCR; TCRdb keeps only in-frame clonotypes and omits some of them. The sample shows roughly 140,000 clones, around a tenth of them seen only once. The sequenced material came from central memory CD4+ T cells from blood. These receptors were collected from a young man with type 1 diabetes.

This chain uses TRBV5-1 with TRBJ2-3; D may be TRBD2 (6 bases). The V end lost 1 base, the J end lost 3 bases, and 12 bases lay between the germline ends. The CDR3 is made up of 15 amino acids. Germline CDR1 and CDR2: SGHRS and YFSETQ. The CDR3 region has the DNA TGCGCCAGCAGCTTGCTGGCTAGCGAGACAGATACGCAGTATTTT. Its protein is CASSLLASETDTQYF.

The J gene is TRBJ2-7, the V gene TRBV4-3; D unclear. The CDR3 covers 15 residues. Trimming removed 4 bases at V and 5 bases at J, with 18 bases between. Germline V CDR1 and CDR2: LGHNA, YSLEER. The CDR3 protein is CASSRRSDQVDEQYF. The CDR3, as DNA: TGCGCCAGCAGCCGCCGCTCGGATCAGGTTGACGAGCAGTACTTC.

With respect to this clone: A junction boundary mismatches the germline segment, possibly from a read error. The rearrangement uses TRBV28 and TRBJ1-4; the D gene is possibly TRBD1 (6 bases). This CDR3 has 16 amino acids. CDR1 and CDR2 (germline): MDHEN, SYDVKM. The CDR3 loop is CASSLIGQTTNEKLFF. DNA for the CDR3: TGTGCCAGCAGTCTAATCGGACAGACAACGAATGAAAAACTGTTTTTT.

The chain joins TRBV7-9 to TRBJ1-4, with 7 bases fitting TRBD1. The CDR3 is 13 residues long. Germline V gene sequence: CDR1 SEHNR, CDR2 FQNEAQ (reference sequence). Germline trimming cut 3 bases from V and 8 bases from J; bases unmatched to any gene: 3. CDR3 in amino acids: CASSFLQGEKLFF. In DNA form, the CDR3 reads TGTGCCAGCAGCTTTTTACAGGGGGAAAAACTGTTTTTT.

The chain employs TRBV7-8 and TRBJ2-5, with D perhaps matching TRBD2 (5 bases). With 4 bases removed from V and 3 bases from J, the gap between germline ends came to 9 bases. The germline V gene has CDR1 SGHVS and CDR2 FQNEAQ. The CDR3 is 13 amino acids. For the CDR3, the DNA is TGTGCCAGCAGCTCGGGAATGGAAGAGACCCAGTACTTC. This sequence encodes CASSSGMEETQYF.

The rearrangement uses TRBV14 and TRBJ2-5; D possibly corresponds to TRBD1 (6 bases). The CDR3 extends over 12 amino acids. The germline V and J ends were trimmed by 4 bases and 6 bases, with 9 bases remaining between them. Germline V lookup: CDR1 SGHDN, CDR2 FVKESK. The CDR3 loop reads CASSLGGQTQYF. The CDR3 coding sequence is TGTGCCAGCAGCCTAGGGGGACAGACCCAGTACTTC.

V is TRBV18 and J is TRBJ2-7; 8 positions agree with TRBD1. The J segment lost 0 bases and the V segment lost 4 bases, leaving 5 bases of the junction unmatched. Germline CDR1 KGHSH, CDR2 LQKENI. The CDR3 runs to 15 residues. CDR3 region: CASSRTGQASYEQYF. The CDR3 DNA sequence: TGTGCCAGCTCACGAACGGGACAGGCCTCCTACGAGCAGTACTTC.

This clone has just a few counts. The chain employs TRBV30 and TRBJ2-7; tentative D call: TRBD2 (6 bases). The CDR3 length is 13 residues. Germline values: CDR1 GTSNPN, CDR2 SVGIG (reference sequence). Trimming cost V 4 bases and J 3 bases, with 13 bases left between them. CDR3 DNA sequence: TGTGCCTGGAATTTCCAGGGAGGCTACGAGCAGTACTTC. Amino acids: CAWNFQGGYEQYF.

Only a few counts were recorded for this clone. Other DNA sequences from this sample encode an identical CDR3 as well. This chain uses TRBV2 with TRBJ1-5; 10 bases fit TRBD1. Trimming cost V 6 bases and J 5 bases; bases outside gene matches: 1. The CDR3 runs 13 residues. Germline lookup yields CDR1 SNHLY and CDR2 FYNNEI. This CDR3 reads CASRGTGDQPQHF. For the CDR3, the DNA is TGTGCCAGCAGGGGGACAGGGGATCAGCCCCAGCATTTT.

V gene TRBV7-2 combines with J gene TRBJ2-2; 11 bases align to TRBD2. CDR1 is SGHTA and CDR2 is FQGNSA in the germline V gene. The CDR3 sequence is 16 residues long. V lost 6 bases, J lost 8 bases, and 11 bases stayed unmatched. The CDR3 spells CASRHQLAGAGGELFF. The CDR3 nucleotides read TGTGCCAGCAGGCATCAACTAGCGGGAGCTGGTGGGGAGCTGTTTTTT.

As regards this clone: A junction end diverges from the germline sequence, so it may reflect a read error. This chain links TRBV28 with TRBJ2-2, with 8 bases fitting TRBD1. CDR1 and CDR2 from the germline V gene are MDHEN and SYDVKM. CDR3 length equals 12 residues. CDR3 nucleotides: TGTGCCGGCAGGGGGCAAGCCGGGGAGCTGTTTTTT. It codes for CAGRGQAGELFF.

CDR3 loop: CASSPGSGRPNEQFF. The CDR3 region has the DNA TGTGCCAGCTCACCGGGTAGCGGGAGGCCAAATGAGCAGTTCTTC. This rearrangement joins TRBV18 to TRBJ2-1; 10 bases match TRBD2. The CDR3 is made up of 15 amino acids. With 3 bases clipped from V and 7 bases from J, the junction kept 6 bases outside the gene matches. CDR1 and CDR2 (germline): KGHSH, LQKENI.

V is TRBV7-2 and J is TRBJ1-1; a weak D match, TRBD1 (6 bases). This CDR3 is built from 14 residues. Looked up from germline, CDR1 is SGHTA and CDR2 is FQGNSA. The germline V and J ends were trimmed by 5 bases and 5 bases, with 15 bases remaining between them. The CDR3 sequence: CASSNTGPRTEAFF. The CDR3 nucleotides are TGTGCCAGCAGCAACACAGGGCCACGAACTGAAGCTTTCTTT.

There are a few counts of this clone. The rearrangement links TRBV6-5 to TRBJ1-3, with a possible D match to TRBD1 (5 bases). This CDR3 has 15 amino acids. Trimming pared 5 bases from V and 0 bases from J, leaving 11 bases between. Germline-derived CDR1 and CDR2 are MNHEY and SVGAGI. The CDR3 sequence: CASSPSGGSGNTIYF. The CDR3 DNA reads TGTGCCAGCAGTCCGTCGGGGGGCTCTGGAAACACCATATATTTT.

This rearrangement joins TRBV7-9 to TRBJ1-1; 12 nucleotides line up with TRBD1. The CDR3 consists of 17 residues. CDR1 and CDR2 from the germline V gene are SEHNR and FQNEAQ (reference sequence). Unmatched junction bases numbered 14, after V lost 5 bases and J lost 7 bases. CDR3 loop: CASSPPGQGARVGEAFF. CDR3 coding DNA: TGTGCCAGCAGCCCACCGGGACAGGGGGCGAGGGTCGGTGAAGCTTTCTTT. Supplemented by reference TRBV7-9 and TRBJ1-1, the full variable domain reads DTGVSQNPRHKITKRGQNVTFRCDPISEHNRLYWYRQTLGQGPEFLTYFQNEAQLEKSRLLSDRFSAERPKGSFSTLEIQRTEQGDSAMYLCASSPPGQGARVGEAFFGQGTRLTVV.

This clone has a handful of counts. The chain couples TRBV28 to TRBJ1-5; 7 nucleotides align to TRBD1. Germline V gene data show CDR1 as MDHEN and CDR2 as SYDVKM. V shed 2 bases and J 5 bases; nucleotides not matched to a gene: 6. The CDR3 is made up of 15 amino acids. The CDR3: CASSLAGQGDQPQHF. DNA for the CDR3: TGTGCCAGCAGTTTAGCAGGGCAGGGGGATCAGCCCCAGCATTTT.

The chain links TRBV7-9 to TRBJ2-6, with 7 bases matching TRBD1. The length of the CDR3 is 15 residues. V gave up 5 bases and J gave up 2 bases; unmatched junction bases: 3. Germline assignment: CDR1 SEHNR and CDR2 FQNEAQ (reference sequence). Written as DNA, the CDR3 is TGTGCCAGCAGCAGCCAGGGGGCTGGGGCCAACGTCCTGACTTTC. Its protein is CASSSQGAGANVLTF. The full variable domain, completed using reference TRBV7-9 and TRBJ2-6, is DTGVSQNPRHKITKRGQNVTFRCDPISEHNRLYWYRQTLGQGPEFLTYFQNEAQLEKSRLLSDRFSAERPKGSFSTLEIQRTEQGDSAMYLCASSSQGAGANVLTFGAGSRLTVL.

The chain uses TRBV10-3 and TRBJ2-1, with 11 bases aligning to TRBD2. This CDR3 contains 13 residues. CDR1 and CDR2 from the germline V gene are ENHRY and SYGVKD. The V segment lost 6 bases and the J segment 6 bases; nucleotides outside the gene matches: 1. The CDR3 coding sequence is TGTGCCATCAGAGGGACTAGCGGCAATGAGCAGTTCTTC. Translating gives CAIRGTSGNEQFF.

The chain joins TRBV7-6 to TRBJ2-1; 8 nucleotides match TRBD1. The CDR3 sequence is 15 residues long. The J segment lost 8 bases and the V segment lost 1 base, leaving 7 bases of the junction unmatched. Germline V gives CDR1 SGHVS, CDR2 FNYEAQ. This CDR3 is CASSLVSRRGHEQFF. The DNA of the CDR3 is TGTGCCAGCAGCTTAGTATCCCGCAGGGGGCATGAGCAGTTCTTC.

This clone was seen only a few times. The V and J genes are TRBV4-2 and TRBJ2-5; 8 bases fit TRBD2. From germline, CDR1 is LGHNA and CDR2 YNFKEQ. Losses at the gene ends were 3 bases for V and 11 bases for J; bases not matched to a gene: 8. This CDR3 contains 13 residues. The CDR3 region has the DNA TGTGCCAGCAGCCAGCCTCGGGAGCGGGAGCAGTACTTC. Its protein is CASSQPREREQYF.

In its sample, this clone was seen a few times. The chain combines TRBV5-1 with TRBJ2-1, with D perhaps matching TRBD2 (6 bases). The V gene's germline CDR1 is SGHRS and CDR2 YFSETQ. The CDR3 sequence is 15 residues long. Trimming stripped 4 bases from V and 8 bases from J, with 19 bases between. As DNA, the CDR3 is TGCGCCAGCAGCCTCTTATCGACTAGTGACGATGAGCAGTTCTTC. It yields the protein CASSLLSTSDDEQFF.

V usage is TRBV25-1 and J usage is TRBJ2-7, with D possibly being TRBD1 (5 bases). CDR3 length: 12 residues. Trimming took 3 bases from V and 8 from J, leaving 11 bases between them. The germline CDR1 and CDR2 sequences are MGHDK and SYGVNS. CDR3 region: CASSDQLDKQYF. The CDR3 DNA sequence: TGTGCCAGCAGTGACCAGTTGGACAAGCAGTACTTC.

This clone was recorded a few times. J is TRBJ2-7 and V is TRBV19; 7 bases fit TRBD2. There are 13 residues in the CDR3. Germline V CDR1 and CDR2: LNHDA, SQIVND (reference sequence). The V segment lost 6 bases and the J segment 3 bases; nucleotides outside the gene matches: 5. The DNA of the CDR3 is TGTGCCAGTAGAGCGGGGCTGGACTACGAGCAGTACTTC. Amino acid sequence: CASRAGLDYEQYF.

The chain uses TRBV5-1 and TRBJ2-5; TRBD2 matches at 9 bases. The CDR3 is 15 amino acids. In germline, CDR1 is SGHRS, CDR2 YFSETQ. Trimming removed 1 base from V and 2 bases from J; junction bases left unmatched: 3. This chain's CDR3 is CASSLRTSGQETQYF. As DNA, the CDR3 is TGCGCCAGCAGCTTGAGAACTAGCGGGCAAGAGACCCAGTACTTC.

V usage is TRBV13 and J usage is TRBJ2-7, with D possibly matching TRBD1 (6 bases). This CDR3 spans 17 amino acids. The V gene lost 5 bases and the J gene lost 5 bases, with 25 bases spanning the gap. Germline V lookup: CDR1 PRHDT, CDR2 FYEKMQ (reference sequence). The DNA of the CDR3 is TGTGCCAGCAGCAGGGCCGCCATCAGGGGCCCGGGGAACGAGCAGTACTTC. Amino acids: CASSRAAIRGPGNEQYF.